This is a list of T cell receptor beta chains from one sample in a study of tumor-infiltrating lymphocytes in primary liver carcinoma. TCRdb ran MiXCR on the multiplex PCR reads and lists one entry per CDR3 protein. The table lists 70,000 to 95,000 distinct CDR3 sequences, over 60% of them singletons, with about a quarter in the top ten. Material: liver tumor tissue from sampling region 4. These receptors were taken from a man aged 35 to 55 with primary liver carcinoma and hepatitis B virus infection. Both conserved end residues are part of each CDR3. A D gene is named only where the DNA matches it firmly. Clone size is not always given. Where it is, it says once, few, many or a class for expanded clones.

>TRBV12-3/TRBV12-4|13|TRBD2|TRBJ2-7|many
CASSETSGYEQYF
TGTGCCAGCAGTGAGACTAGCGGCTACGAGCAGTACTTC
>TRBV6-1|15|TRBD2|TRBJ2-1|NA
CANSDLAGGRDEQFF
TGTGCCAACAGTGACCTGGCGGGAGGGCGCGATGAGCAGTTCTTC
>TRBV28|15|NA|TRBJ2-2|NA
CANSLTESGTGELFF
TGTGCCAATTCATTGACAGAGTCGGGCACCGGGGAGCTGTTTTTT
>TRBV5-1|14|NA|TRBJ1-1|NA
CAYTLGGSSTKAFF
TGCGCCTACACCTTGGGGGGAAGCTCGACTAAAGCTTTCTTT
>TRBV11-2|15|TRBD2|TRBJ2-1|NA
CASSSGTSGRGGGFF
TGTGCCAGCAGCTCCGGGACTAGCGGGAGGGGAGGCGGGTTCTTC
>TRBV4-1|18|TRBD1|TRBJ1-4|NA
CASSQGQESRSSNEELFF
TGCGCCAGCAGCCAGGGACAGGAAAGTCGCAGTTCTAATGAAGAACTGTTTTTT
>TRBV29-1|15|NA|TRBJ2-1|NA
CSVWTPSSSYSEQFF
TGCAGCGTGTGGACTCCTTCCAGCTCCTACAGTGAGCAGTTCTTC
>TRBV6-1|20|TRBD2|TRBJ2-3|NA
CANSLRPGLAGGPDTDTQYF
TGTGCCAACAGCCTTAGACCGGGACTAGCGGGAGGGCCCGACACAGATACGCAGTATTTT
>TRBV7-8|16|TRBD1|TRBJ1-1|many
CASSPRAGGMNTEAFF
TGTGCCAGCAGCCCACGAGCAGGGGGAATGAACACTGAAGCTTTCTTT
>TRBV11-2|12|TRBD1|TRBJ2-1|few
CVSSLQGAKQFF
TGCGTCAGCAGCTTACAGGGGGCGAAGCAGTTCTTC
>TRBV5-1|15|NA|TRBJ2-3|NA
CANSLVGGRTDTQYF
TGCGCCAACAGCTTGGTTGGGGGCCGCACAGATACGCAGTATTTT
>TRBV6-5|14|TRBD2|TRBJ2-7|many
CASSYGLAGGEQYF
TGTGCCAGCAGTTATGGACTAGCGGGAGGAGAGCAGTACTTC
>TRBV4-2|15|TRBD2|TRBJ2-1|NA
CARSQGRGEYNEQFF
TGTGCCAGGAGCCAAGGACGGGGGGAATACAATGAGCAGTTCTTC
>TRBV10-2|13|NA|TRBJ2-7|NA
CASSERSSYEQYF
TGCGCCAGCAGTGAGCGCAGTTCCTACGAGCAGTACTTC
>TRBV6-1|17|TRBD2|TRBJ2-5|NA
CANSDLWTSGSGETQYF
TGCGCCAACAGTGACCTTTGGACTAGCGGTTCTGGGGAGACCCAGTACTTC
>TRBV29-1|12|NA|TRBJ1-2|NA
CSVGPPFYGYTF
TGCAGCGTTGGCCCCCCGTTCTATGGCTACACCTTC
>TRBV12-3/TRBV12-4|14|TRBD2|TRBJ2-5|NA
CASGSSGAQETQYF
TGTGCCAGTGGTAGTAGCGGGGCCCAAGAGACCCAGTACTTC
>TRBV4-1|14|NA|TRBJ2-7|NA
CTSSQEGRSGEQCF
TGCACCAGCAGCCAAGAGGGCAGGTCGGGGGAGCAGTGCTTC
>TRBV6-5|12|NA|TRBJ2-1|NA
CASRLQGNEQFF
TGTGCCAGTAGATTACAGGGTAATGAGCAGTTCTTC
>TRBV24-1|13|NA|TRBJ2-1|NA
CATSSARYYEQFF
TGTGCTACCAGCTCGGCCCGATACTATGAGCAGTTCTTC
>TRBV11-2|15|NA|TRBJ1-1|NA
CVNSLVGSPNTEAFF
TGTGTCAACAGCTTAGTAGGATCCCCGAACACTGAAGCTTTCTTT
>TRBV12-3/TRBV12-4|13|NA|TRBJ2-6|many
CASSRAGANVLTF
TGTGCCAGCAGTCGAGCTGGGGCCAACGTCCTGACTTTC
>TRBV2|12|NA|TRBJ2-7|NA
CASSATGYEQYF
TGTGCCAGCAGCGCGACAGGCTACGAGCAGTACTTC
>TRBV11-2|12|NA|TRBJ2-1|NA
CASSPEYNEQLF
TGTGCTAGCAGCCCGGAGTACAATGAGCAGCTCTTT
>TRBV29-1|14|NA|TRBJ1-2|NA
CSVDAKGTGYGYTW
TGCAGCGTTGATGCGAAGGGGACGGGCTATGGCTACACCTGG
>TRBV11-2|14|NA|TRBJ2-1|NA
CTSSSTGPGNEQFF
TGTACCAGCAGTTCAACGGGCCCAGGGAATGAGCAGTTCTTC